This T cell receptor beta chain was identified in a study of OX40 agonist ivuxolimab in advanced cancers. Whole-study context: Patients were dosed with the agonistic anti-OX40 (CD134) antibody ivuxolimab. Overall study findings and caveats: Undetermined was the antigen specificity of the expanded peripheral T cells.

A word on this clone: Its antigen is unknown.

Germline CDR1 reads PRHDT; CDR2 reads FYEKMQ (reference sequence). CDR3 length: 17 residues. The V and J ends lost 1 base and 4 bases, in that order; junction bases with no gene match: 11. Libraries were prepared by immunoSEQ multiplex PCR; TCRdb keeps only in-frame clonotypes and omits some of them. The repertoire consists of 45,000 to 60,000 clones, with around 90% occurring once and the leading ten covering around 5.6%. The chain is built from TRBV13 and TRBJ1-1, with 8 bases aligning to TRBD1. This specimen consisted of CD4+ or CD8+ T cells sorted from blood, obtained in a trial of the OX40 agonist ivuxolimab. The clonotype originates from an adult with an advanced solid tumor such as melanoma, head and neck, liver or kidney cancer. The CDR3: CASSLVGTGGGGTEAFF. Written as DNA, the CDR3 is TGTGCCAGCAGCTTAGTCGGGACAGGAGGAGGCGGCACTGAAGCTTTCTTT.